A single sample is the source of the 25 T cell receptor beta chains below, sequenced in a study of brain T cells in children with intractable seizures. Specified time point: blood from clinic visit 5 months post-surgery; TSC patient then seizure free. Data came from immunoSEQ multiplex PCR; TCRdb stores just in-frame clones and leaves some out. This sample has about 350,000 clones, with about 94% found just once. This specimen consisted of peripheral blood, obtained about 5 months after surgery. The receptor source for this set is a boy less than two years old with tuberous sclerosis and intractable seizures.

This rearrangement joins TRBV5-1 to TRBJ2-1, with 9 bases matching TRBD2. The CDR3 sequence is 15 residues long. CDR1 SGHRS and CDR2 YFSETQ come from the germline V gene. Germline trimming cut 3 bases from V and 12 bases from J; bases unmatched to any gene: 13. In nucleotides, the CDR3 is TGCGCCAGCAGCTCCGGGACTAGCCTCGTTTTAGTGCAGTTCTTC. Protein: CASSSGTSLVLVQFF.

The chain carries TRBV5-1 and TRBJ2-1, with a weak D call TRBD2 (5 bases). The CDR3 length is 14 residues. Trimming removed 4 bases at V and 9 bases at J, with 17 bases between. Germline CDR1 is SGHRS and CDR2 is YFSETQ. The CDR3 spells CASSRSNGVGEQFF. The CDR3 DNA is TGCGCCAGCAGCCGGTCAAACGGGGTAGGTGAGCAGTTCTTC. Together with reference TRBV5-1 and TRBJ2-1, the CDR3 gives the full variable domain: KAGVTQTPRYLIKTRGQQVTLSCSPISGHRSVSWYQQTPGQGLQFLFEYFSETQRNKGNFPGRFSGRQFSNSRSEMNVSTLELGDSALYLCASSRSNGVGEQFFGPGTRLTVL.

The rearrangement uses TRBV11-1 and TRBJ1-1, with D possibly TRBD1 on 5 matching bases. The CDR3 is 14 amino acids. Germline V lookup: CDR1 SGHAT, CDR2 FQDESV (reference sequence). Between the trimmed V and J ends, which lost 5 bases and 1 base, there was a span of 11 bases. The CDR3 coding sequence is TGTGCCAGCAGCCCTCGGGGGGGGAACACTGAAGCTTTCTTT. It specifies CASSPRGGNTEAFF.

J is TRBJ2-5 and V is TRBV30, with TRBD2 matching over 12 bases. With 1 base clipped from V and 10 bases from J, the junction kept 7 bases outside the gene matches. The length of the CDR3 is 14 residues. CDR1 is GTSNPN and CDR2 is SVGIG in the germline V gene (reference sequence). The chain's CDR3 is CAWSAYLAGGHQYF. CDR3 bases: TGTGCCTGGAGTGCATATCTAGCGGGGGGGCACCAGTACTTC.

The chain carries TRBV24-1 and TRBJ1-2; 8 nucleotides line up with TRBD1. The CDR3 has 14 residues. Trimming took 9 bases from V and 3 from J; bases not matched to a gene: 8. Per the germline V gene, CDR1 is KGHDR and CDR2 is SFDVKD. The CDR3 loop is CATRDRNGYYGYTF. The CDR3 bases are TGTGCCACCCGGGACAGGAACGGATACTATGGCTACACCTTC.

The rearrangement links TRBV28 to TRBJ2-7; D is unresolved. Trimming cost V 4 bases and J 6 bases, with 7 bases left between them. This CDR3 is built from 11 residues. The germline V gene encodes CDR1 MDHEN and CDR2 SYDVKM. In nucleotides, the CDR3 is TGTGCCAGCAGTTGGTGGGGCGAGCAGTACTTC. Encoded protein: CASSWWGEQYF.

This clone was counted once. The chain uses TRBV29-1 and TRBJ1-2; TRBD1 might be the D (5 bases). Trimming removed 2 bases from V and 4 bases from J, with 11 bases in between. The CDR3 runs to 13 residues. CDR1 is SQVTM, CDR2 ANQGSEA, per germline. The CDR3 spells CSVEPAGAYGYTF. Here the CDR3 DNA reads TGCAGCGTTGAACCGGCTGGGGCCTATGGCTACACCTTC.

The rearrangement links TRBV18 to TRBJ2-1, with a tentative D call TRBD2 (5 bases). Trimming stripped 6 bases from V and 0 bases from J, with 18 bases between. CDR1 is KGHSH, CDR2 LQKENI, per germline. The CDR3 has 17 amino acids. As DNA, the CDR3 is TGTGCCAGCTCGCCCGGGGTTGGCGAGAGCTCCTACAATGAGCAGTTCTTC. It yields the protein CASSPGVGESSYNEQFF. The full variable domain, completed using reference TRBV18 and TRBJ2-1, is NAGVMQNPRHLVRRRGQEARLRCSPMKGHSHVYWYRQLPEEGLKFMVYLQKENIIDESGMPKERFSAEFPKEGPSILRIQQVVRGDSAAYFCASSPGVGESSYNEQFFGPGTRLTVL.

The chain joins TRBV7-3 to TRBJ2-3, with 8 bases aligning to TRBD2. Germline CDR1 reads SGHTA; CDR2 reads FQGTGA. V shed 2 bases, J shed 4 bases, and the junction held 5 bases outside the gene matches. There are 15 residues in the CDR3. The CDR3: CASSLWTSRADTQYF. The CDR3 coding sequence is TGTGCCAGCAGCTTATGGACTAGCCGGGCAGATACGCAGTATTTT.

The chain is built from TRBV28 and TRBJ1-2, with D perhaps matching TRBD1 (6 bases). Germline assignment: CDR1 MDHEN and CDR2 SYDVKM. This CDR3 region has 17 residues. V was pared by 1 base and J by 8 bases, with 23 bases between. CDR3 in DNA: TGTGCCAGCAGTTTATCTCGGGGCGGGGGGCAACTACGCGGCTACACCTTC. Translating gives CASSLSRGGGQLRGYTF.

The chain combines TRBV15 with TRBJ1-4; 11 bases agree with TRBD1. The V segment lost 3 bases and the J segment 7 bases; nucleotides outside the gene matches: 1. The CDR3 length is 14 residues. Germline lookup yields CDR1 LNHNV and CDR2 YYDKDF (reference sequence). In DNA, the CDR3 is TGTGCCACCAGCAGGGACAGGGGGCTTGAAAAACTGTTTTTT. Translated, it gives CATSRDRGLEKLFF. Variable domain in full (rest from reference TRBV15 and TRBJ1-4): DAMVIQNPRYQVTQFGKPVTLSCSQTLNHNVMYWYQQKSSQAPKLLFHYYDKDFNNEADTPDNFQSRRPNTSFCFLDIRSPGLGDTAMYLCATSRDRGLEKLFFGSGTQLSVL.

This clone was recorded only once. One end of the junction does not line up with germline, which may come from a read error. J is TRBJ2-7 and V is TRBV7-7; 10 positions match TRBD1. Germline CDR1 SSHAT, CDR2 FNYEAQ (reference sequence). The CDR3 runs to 16 residues. The chain's CDR3 is CASSHKSGTGAYEQYF. The DNA for the CDR3 is TGTGCTAGCAGCCATAAGTCCGGGACAGGGGCCTACGAGCAGTACTTC.

The gene calls are TRBV5-6 and TRBJ1-4; D is perhaps TRBD1 (5 bases). Germline CDR1 and CDR2: SGHDT and YYEEEE. The CDR3 has 15 residues. Between the trimmed V and J ends, which lost 2 bases and 3 bases, there was a span of 11 bases. CDR3 sequence (DNA): TGTGCCAGCAGCTTAATGGGGGGATCTAATGAAAAACTGTTTTTT. It is translated as CASSLMGGSNEKLFF.

V gene TRBV7-9 combines with J gene TRBJ2-1; the match to TRBD2 covers 8 bases. Germline V gene lookup returns CDR1 SEHNR and CDR2 FQNEAQ (reference sequence). The CDR3 contains 18 residues. V gave up 3 bases and J gave up 5 bases; unmatched junction bases: 15. CDR3 region: CASSFPSKVAGLDNEQFF. The CDR3, as DNA: TGTGCCAGCAGCTTCCCCTCTAAGGTAGCGGGGCTAGACAATGAGCAGTTCTTC.

This chain connects TRBV9 to TRBJ2-1, with TRBD1 matching 9 bases. CDR3 length: 20 amino acids. V lost 4 bases and J lost 1; bases outside the gene matches: 18. CDR1 is SGDLS, CDR2 YYNGEE, per germline. This CDR3 reads CASSPRGDRVYIKSYNEQFF. CDR3 sequence (DNA): TGTGCCAGCAGCCCGAGGGGGGACAGGGTGTATATCAAGTCCTACAATGAGCAGTTCTTC.

The V call is TRBV5-1, the J call TRBJ2-1; 8 bases are a match to TRBD2. The CDR3 loop spans 13 amino acids. Germline CDR1 SGHRS, CDR2 YFSETQ. J lost 6 bases, V lost 5 bases, and 4 bases had no gene match. The CDR3 DNA reads TGCGCCAGCAGAGCGGGAGTCGGCAATGAGCAGTTCTTC. Translation gives CASRAGVGNEQFF. Combining the CDR3 with reference TRBV5-1 and TRBJ2-1 gives the whole variable domain KAGVTQTPRYLIKTRGQQVTLSCSPISGHRSVSWYQQTPGQGLQFLFEYFSETQRNKGNFPGRFSGRQFSNSRSEMNVSTLELGDSALYLCASRAGVGNEQFFGPGTRLTVL.

This clone showed up just once. The chain links TRBV28 to TRBJ2-1; 9 nucleotides line up with TRBD1. The CDR3 loop spans 16 amino acids. J lost 4 bases, V lost 7 bases, and 11 bases had no gene match. Looked up from germline, CDR1 is MDHEN and CDR2 is SYDVKM. The CDR3 region is CASTPGGTGWYNEQFF. The DNA for the CDR3 is TGTGCCAGCACCCCTGGAGGGACAGGGTGGTACAATGAGCAGTTCTTC.

The sample holds a few counts of this clone. V usage is TRBV7-9 and J usage is TRBJ1-2; D is ambiguous. This CDR3 spans 15 amino acids. The V gene's germline CDR1 is SEHNR and CDR2 FQNEAQ (reference sequence). The V end lost 1 base, the J end lost 1 base, and 10 bases lay between the germline ends. In nucleotides, the CDR3 is TGTGCCAGCAGCTTAGTCAGTCGTTTTAACTATGGCTACACCTTC. It codes for CASSLVSRFNYGYTF.

The V gene is TRBV3-1 (or the pseudogene TRBV3-2), the J gene TRBJ2-7; D call uncertain. This CDR3 is built from 12 residues. Germline CDR1 is LGHDT and CDR2 is YNNKEL (reference sequence). Trimming took 2 bases from V and 0 from J, leaving 2 bases between them. The CDR3 protein is CASSQLSYEQYF. The CDR3 DNA reads as TGTGCCAGCAGCCAACTCTCCTACGAGCAGTACTTC.

This chain joins TRBV5-1 and TRBJ1-6; D is unresolved. Trimming shortened V by 0 bases and J by 6 bases, and 10 bases separated the two germline ends. This CDR3 comprises 15 residues. CDR1 and CDR2 (germline): SGHRS, YFSETQ. The DNA of the CDR3 is TGCGCCAGCAGCTTGGACCCGGGTGGTAATTCACCCCTCCACTTT. Translating gives CASSLDPGGNSPLHF.

The chain joins TRBV6-5 to TRBJ1-5; no clear D gene. V was shortened by 0 bases and J by 4 bases, with 7 bases between the two germline ends. There are 14 residues in the CDR3. Germline assignment: CDR1 MNHEY and CDR2 SVGAGI. The DNA of the CDR3 is TGTGCCAGCAGTTACTCCGGGGTTAATCAGCCCCAGCATTTT. Encoded protein: CASSYSGVNQPQHF.

V gene TRBV3-1 (or the pseudogene TRBV3-2) combines with J gene TRBJ2-7, with D maybe TRBD2 (5 bases). This CDR3 spans 17 amino acids. Between the trimmed V and J ends, which lost 1 base and 10 bases, there was a span of 26 bases. The germline V gene has CDR1 LGHDT and CDR2 YNNKEL (reference sequence). For the CDR3, the DNA is TGTGCCAGCAGCCAAGGAGCCTCGGACTCCCATCGCGGTCTTCAGTACTTC. This sequence encodes CASSQGASDSHRGLQYF.

J is TRBJ2-2 and V is TRBV19; the D gene is possibly TRBD2 (5 bases). V gave up 4 bases and J gave up 4 bases, with 7 bases separating them. The CDR3 is 13 amino acids. The germline V gene encodes CDR1 LNHDA and CDR2 SQIVND (reference sequence). The CDR3 DNA is TGTGCCAGTAGTAGACTAACCACCGGGGAGCTGTTTTTT. Its protein is CASSRLTTGELFF.

This chain connects TRBV19 to TRBJ1-6; D gene uncertain. The germline gives CDR1 LNHDA, CDR2 SQIVND (reference sequence). The CDR3 has 14 residues. Trimming left V 1 base short and J 10 bases short, with 11 bases between. CDR3 coding DNA: TGTGCCAGTAGTATAGTATCAGCCCAATCACCCCTCCACTTT. Encoded protein: CASSIVSAQSPLHF.

The chain uses TRBV27 and TRBJ2-1, with D perhaps being TRBD1 or TRBD2 (6 bases each). V was pared by 5 bases and J by 4 bases, with 18 bases between. CDR3 length: 16 amino acids. Germline V gene data show CDR1 as MNHEY and CDR2 as SMNVEV (reference sequence). The CDR3 loop is CASSPRQAGGYNEQFF. As DNA, the CDR3 is TGTGCCAGCAGTCCAAGACAGGCTGGGGGGTACAATGAGCAGTTCTTC.